What follows are 28 T cell receptor beta chains derived from one specimen sequenced in a study of molecular identifiers for immune sequencing clone quantification. One entry per CDR3 protein results from TCRdb running MiXCR on the PCR reads. This sample has 250,000 to 350,000 distinct CDR3 sequences, with about a fifth found just once. Sequenced input: naive CD8+ T cells from blood, with Jurkat cell RNA spiked in. This sample's subset: FACS-sorted CD8+CD4-CCR7+CD45RA+ naive T cells. The receptors shown here come from a human donor in good health. Some libraries in this study had Jurkat cell RNA spiked in.

The CDR3: CASSPGWDTRTDTQYF. As DNA, the CDR3 is TGTGCCAGCAGCCCCGGGTGGGACACCCGCACAGATACGCAGTATTTT. The chain couples TRBV13 to TRBJ2-3; TRBD1 is a possible D gene (6 bases). The CDR3 has 16 amino acids. Trimming took off 5 bases at V and 1 base at J, with 16 bases between the two ends. CDR1 is PRHDT and CDR2 is FYEKMQ in the germline V gene (reference sequence).

In its sample, this clonotype was seen many times. This sequence joins TRBV20-1 and TRBJ2-7; 7 bases map to TRBD1. Looked up from germline, CDR1 is DFQATT and CDR2 is SNEGSKA (reference sequence). V was pared by 0 bases and J by 0 bases, with 8 bases of the junction left unmatched. This CDR3 contains 16 residues. CDR3 loop: CSARDAHRGFSYEQYF. As DNA, the CDR3 is TGCAGTGCTAGAGATGCTCACAGGGGATTCTCCTACGAGCAGTACTTC.

The sample holds many counts of this clonotype. The chain is built from TRBV7-6 and TRBJ2-7; TRBD2 matches 7 bases. CDR3 size: 18 residues. Germline V CDR1 and CDR2: SGHVS, FNYEAQ. Trimming removed 5 bases from V and 4 bases from J; junction bases left unmatched: 20. CDR3 bases: TGTGCCAGCAGCACCCGGGACGATTACAAAAAGCGGGATTACGAGCAGTACTTC. Amino acid sequence: CASSTRDDYKKRDYEQYF. Full variable domain (missing parts from reference TRBV7-6 and TRBJ2-7): GAGVSQSPRYKVTKRGQDVALRCDPISGHVSLYWYRQALGQGPEFLTYFNYEAQQDKSGLPNDRFSAERPEGSISTLTIQRTEQRDSAMYRCASSTRDDYKKRDYEQYFGPGTRLTVT.

In the case of this clonotype: This may come from a read error, since a much larger clone is one base off. Here the CDR3 reads CASSVEVDPYNSPLHF. CDR3 in DNA: TGTGCCAGCAGCGTGGAGGTTGACCCCTATAATTCACCCCTCCACTTT. The chain has TRBV9 and TRBJ1-6; no firm D call. V gave up 2 bases and J gave up 2 bases, with 11 bases separating them. This CDR3 has 16 amino acids. Germline CDR1 SGDLS, CDR2 YYNGEE.

For this clonotype: Sequence at one end of the junction differs from germline and may be a read error. The chain carries TRBV4-2 and TRBJ1-5; 7 bases fit TRBD1. CDR1 and CDR2 from the germline V gene are LGHNA and YNFKEQ. The CDR3 runs to 20 residues. CDR3 DNA sequence: TGTGCCAGCAGCCAATTGTTGACAGGGATGACAAAATATAGCAAGCAGCCCCAGCATTTT. It encodes CASSQLLTGMTKYSKQPQHF.

The genes are TRBV6-2 or TRBV6-3 and TRBJ2-3, with TRBD2 matching over 12 bases. The V and J ends lost 0 bases and 8 bases, in that order; junction bases with no gene match: 9. This CDR3 is 17 amino acids long. Germline V gene lookup returns CDR1 MNHEY and CDR2 SVGEGT. CDR3 DNA: TGTGCCAGCAGTTACTCGAGCCGGACTAGCGGGACTCTTACGCAGTATTTT. It codes for CASSYSSRTSGTLTQYF.

Details on this clonotype: A much bigger clone sits one base away, suggesting this may be a read error. V and J are TRBV27 and TRBJ2-3, with TRBD2 matching 10 bases. The germline V gene encodes CDR1 MNHEY and CDR2 SMNVEV (reference sequence). The CDR3 has 15 residues. This CDR3 reads CVSSLRAGGADTQYF. In DNA, the CDR3 is TGTGTCAGCAGTTTAAGAGCGGGGGGGGCCGATACGCAGTATTTT.

This clonotype was observed at least ten times. The chain couples TRBV19 to TRBJ1-6; 10 bases match TRBD1. The length of the CDR3 is 12 residues. With 10 bases clipped from V and 10 bases from J, the junction kept 4 bases outside the gene matches. Germline values: CDR1 LNHDA, CDR2 SQIVND (reference sequence). The CDR3 DNA sequence: TGTGCCACGAGGACAGGGGGATCACCCCTCCACTTT. This gives the protein CATRTGGSPLHF.

The chain couples TRBV11-3 to TRBJ2-7, with D tentatively TRBD2 (5 bases). Trimming stripped 5 bases from V and 4 bases from J, with 15 bases between. This CDR3 contains 14 residues. Germline loops: CDR1 SGHNT, CDR2 YENEEA. The CDR3 DNA reads TGTGCCAGCAGCCTAAGAGGGTTTGGTTACGAGCAGTACTTC. It translates to CASSLRGFGYEQYF.

Ten or more counts support this clonotype. The gene calls are TRBV19 and TRBJ2-7, with 9 nucleotides matching TRBD1. CDR1 LNHDA and CDR2 SQIVND come from the germline V gene (reference sequence). The CDR3 totals 15 residues. The J segment lost 3 bases and the V segment lost 5 bases, leaving 8 bases of the junction unmatched. CDR3 bases: TGTGCCAGTAGTCCTGGGACAGGGCGATACTACGAGCAGTACTTC. It is translated as CASSPGTGRYYEQYF.

This clonotype was observed once. One end of the junction does not line up with germline, which may come from a read error. The gene calls are TRBV7-9 and TRBJ2-1, with D possibly being TRBD2 (5 bases). The germline CDR1 and CDR2 sequences are SEHNR and FQNEAQ (reference sequence). CDR3 length equals 16 residues. CDR3 bases: TGTGCCAGCAGCTTAGATGACGGGATGTTGAAGAATGAGCAGTTCTTT. Protein sequence: CASSLDDGMLKNEQFF.

This clonotype was counted ten times or more. The rearrangement links TRBV14 to TRBJ2-1; no reliable D call. The CDR3 extends over 15 amino acids. V lost 0 bases, J lost 2 bases, and 8 bases lay in between. Germline CDR1 and CDR2: SGHDN and FVKESK. CDR3 coding DNA: TGTGCCAGCAGCCAAGATCCCTACGCCTACAATGAGCAGTTCTTC. The encoded protein is CASSQDPYAYNEQFF.

The chain uses TRBV4-1 and TRBJ1-1; 9 bases are shared with TRBD1. Germline assignment: CDR1 MGHRA and CDR2 YSYEKL. The CDR3 is 16 amino acids. With 6 bases clipped from V and 3 bases from J, the junction kept 11 bases outside the gene matches. CDR3 in amino acids: CASRPTRGQGDTEAFF. The CDR3 DNA reads TGCGCCAGCAGACCTACCCGGGGACAGGGTGACACTGAAGCTTTCTTT.

Notes on this clonotype: A much larger clone lies a single base off, so this may be a read error. This chain connects TRBV2 to TRBJ1-2; 7 positions agree with TRBD1. Per the germline V gene, CDR1 is SNHLY and CDR2 is FYNNEI. The CDR3 covers 14 residues. The junction had 13 bases not matched to a gene; V was cut back by 10 bases and J by 5 bases. The CDR3 here is CANSPGQIKYGYTF. CDR3 bases: TGTGCCAACAGCCCGGGACAGATAAAATATGGCTACACCTTC.

This clonotype was counted at least ten times. The chain links TRBV5-1 to TRBJ2-5; 13 nucleotides match TRBD2. This CDR3 is built from 14 residues. With 6 bases clipped from V and 3 bases from J, the junction kept 2 bases outside the gene matches. Germline CDR1 is SGHRS and CDR2 is YFSETQ. The CDR3 coding sequence is TGCGCCAGCAACGGACTAGCGGGGGAAGAGACCCAGTACTTC. This translates into CASNGLAGEETQYF.

This clonotype appeared many times. V and J are TRBV6-2 or TRBV6-3 and TRBJ1-5; no reliable D call. Trimming removed 4 bases at V and 0 bases at J, with 7 bases between. The CDR3 has 14 residues. The germline CDR1 and CDR2 sequences are MNHEY and SVGEGT. The CDR3 DNA sequence: TGTGCCAGCAGTTCAATATCTAGCAATCAGCCCCAGCATTTT. Amino acids: CASSSISSNQPQHF.

In this sample, this clonotype turned up many times. The gene calls are TRBV6-5 and TRBJ2-7; 8 bases line up with TRBD1. The CDR3 loop spans 14 amino acids. Per the germline V gene, CDR1 is MNHEY and CDR2 is SVGAGI. V shed 4 bases and J 7 bases; nucleotides not matched to a gene: 9. CDR3 in amino acids: CASSWTGPMGEQYF. Written as DNA, the CDR3 is TGTGCCAGCAGTTGGACAGGGCCGATGGGGGAGCAGTACTTC.

This clonotype was counted ten times or more. The chain uses TRBV5-5 and TRBJ2-7, with 7 bases that match TRBD1. Germline CDR1 SGHKS, CDR2 YYEKEE (reference sequence). V trimming: 0 bases; J trimming: 0 bases; junction bases outside the gene matches: 6. This CDR3 has 16 residues. The CDR3: CASSLDRRGSSYEQYF. The CDR3 nucleotides read TGTGCCAGCAGCTTGGATCGCAGGGGGAGCTCCTACGAGCAGTACTTC.

About this clonotype: A much larger clone lies a single base off, so this may be a read error. This chain links TRBV7-9 with TRBJ1-4; 9 nucleotides line up with TRBD1. The germline V gene encodes CDR1 SEHNR and CDR2 FQNEAQ (reference sequence). The CDR3 totals 14 residues. The CDR3 here is CAGSPGQGLGKLFF. The CDR3 DNA sequence: TGTGCCGGCAGCCCGGGACAGGGTCTTGGAAAACTGTTTTTT. Together with reference TRBV7-9 and TRBJ1-4, the CDR3 gives the full variable domain: DTGVSQNPRHKITKRGQNVTFRCDPISEHNRLYWYRQTLGQGPEFLTYFQNEAQLEKSRLLSDRFSAERPKGSFSTLEIQRTEQGDSAMYLCAGSPGQGLGKLFFGSGTQLSVL.

Worth noting for this clonotype: The junction does not match germline at one end; this may be a read error. The chain links TRBV4-3 to TRBJ2-7; TRBD2 agrees at 11 bases. In germline, CDR1 is LGHNA, CDR2 YSLEER. CDR3 length: 17 amino acids. CDR3 sequence reads: CASSQDRLAGGSYEQHF. CDR3 in DNA: TGCGCCAGCAGCCAAGATCGGCTAGCGGGAGGCTCGTACGAGCAGCACTTC.

Of note for this clonotype: A much larger clone lies a single base off, so this may be a read error. The chain carries TRBV11-2 and TRBJ2-5; possibly TRBD1 for D (6 bases). Per the germline V gene, CDR1 is SGHAT and CDR2 is FQNNGV. The CDR3 runs to 16 residues. The CDR3 here is CASGFLRTGFQETQYF. The DNA for the CDR3 is TGTGCCAGCGGCTTCCTGAGAACAGGGTTCCAAGAGACCCAGTACTTC.

This clonotype was found many times. The rearrangement links TRBV6-5 to TRBJ2-2; no clear D gene. Trimming shortened V by 0 bases and J by 6 bases, and 8 bases separated the two germline ends. The CDR3 spans 14 residues. Germline V CDR1 and CDR2: MNHEY, SVGAGI. CDR3 protein: CASSYSQAPGELFF. The CDR3 coding sequence is TGTGCCAGCAGTTACTCGCAGGCCCCCGGGGAGCTGTTTTTT.

This clonotype was counted many times. Relative to the germline gene, one junction end is altered; a read error may explain this. The gene calls are TRBV29-1 and TRBJ2-7; the D gene is possibly TRBD2 (6 bases). Germline assignment: CDR1 SQVTM and CDR2 ANQGSEA. The CDR3 has 13 amino acids. The CDR3 DNA reads TGCAGCGTTGAAGTTCGGACGGACTACAAGCAGTACTTC. Protein: CSVEVRTDYKQYF.

Many counts were recorded for this clonotype. The chain carries TRBV6-5 and TRBJ1-1; D call uncertain. Germline CDR1 and CDR2: MNHEY and SVGAGI. Between the trimmed V and J ends, which lost 1 base and 1 base, there was a span of 10 bases. There are 15 residues in the CDR3. CDR3 DNA sequence: TGTGCCAGCAGTTACTACCCCCTGGCGAACACTGAAGCTTTCTTT. This sequence encodes CASSYYPLANTEAFF.

The sample holds many counts of this clonotype. V is TRBV4-3 and J is TRBJ1-1; no clear D. V lost 0 bases and J 8 bases, leaving 16 bases between the germline ends. This CDR3 region has 15 residues. CDR1 and CDR2 from the germline V gene are LGHNA and YSLEER. The DNA for the CDR3 is TGCGCCAGCAGCCAAGATAGGGCCAGTTGGATAGAAGCTTTCTTT. Encoded protein: CASSQDRASWIEAFF.

This clonotype was observed many times. This chain uses TRBV5-4 with TRBJ2-2; perhaps TRBD1 as D (6 bases). Germline CDR1 SGHNT, CDR2 YYREEE (reference sequence). Trimming took 2 bases from V and 7 from J, leaving 9 bases between them. There are 13 residues in the CDR3. In DNA, the CDR3 is TGTGCCAGCAGCTTACCGACAGGCGGGGAGCTGTTTTTT. Translation gives CASSLPTGGELFF.

This clonotype occurred many times. The chain combines TRBV9 with TRBJ2-7; the match to TRBD2 covers 11 bases. This CDR3 comprises 14 residues. From germline, CDR1 is SGDLS and CDR2 YYNGEE. J was trimmed by 7 bases and V by 4 bases; bases with no gene match: 7. The CDR3 loop reads CASSPKGLAEEQYF. The CDR3 DNA follows: TGTGCCAGCAGCCCCAAGGGACTAGCGGAAGAGCAGTACTTC.

The genes are TRBV4-1 and TRBJ2-3; TRBD2 aligns across 8 bases. Trimming cost V 0 bases and J 1 base; bases outside gene matches: 15. The CDR3 sequence is 20 residues long. Per the germline V gene, CDR1 is MGHRA and CDR2 is YSYEKL. The CDR3 sequence: CASSQDSLTGGSVGTDTQYF. Written as DNA, the CDR3 is TGCGCCAGCAGCCAAGATTCACTTACGGGGGGGTCGGTTGGCACAGATACGCAGTATTTT.